The clone carrying this T cell receptor (beta chain) was detected a few times. The data belong to a study of blood T cells in healthy people across ages. With a J-beta primer mix and a sample-barcoded 5' primer, a second PCR ran about 6 to 11 cycles. TCRdb passed the 5' RACE reads through MiXCR, listing each CDR3 protein once. The table has about 1.8 million distinct CDR3 sequences, 49% seen once; the top ten hold about 2.1%. The CDR3 runs 13 residues. Per the germline V gene, CDR1 is SGHTA and CDR2 is FQGNSA. Trimming stripped 1 base from V and 6 bases from J, with 8 bases between. The receptor's source is a woman aged 40 to 50 in good health. The rearrangement joins TRBV7-2 to TRBJ2-3; D unresolved. What was sequenced was blood. The CDR3 DNA is TGTGCCAGCAGCTTAGACGGTGTCGATACGCAGTATTTT. This sequence encodes CASSLDGVDTQYF.